This TCR beta chain derives from a study of beta chain features in type 1 diabetes. This CDR3 comprises 16 residues. Germline CDR1 reads SGHNT; CDR2 reads YENEEA. Trimming cost V 6 bases and J 2 bases, with 17 bases left between them. This clone came up a few times. As every portion of the isolated RNA was reverse transcribed, the sequencing read expressed TCRB transcripts. Sequencing used immunoSEQ multiplex PCR; TCRdb keeps in-frame clones, though not all of them. The sample shows roughly 610,000 clones, roughly 15% of them seen only once. The chain is built from TRBV11-3 and TRBJ2-1, with D possibly matching TRBD1 (6 bases). Source material: naive CD4+ T cells from blood. This receptor was taken from a young man in good health. The DNA for the CDR3 is TGTGCCAGCAGTATGCTGGGTCAGGGGACCTACAATGAGCAGTTCTTC. Protein: CASSMLGQGTYNEQFF.